Listed below are T cell receptor beta chains from one sample, sequenced in a study of blood T cell repertoires in COVID-19. Data came from immunoSEQ multiplex PCR; TCRdb stores just in-frame clones and leaves some out. The sample has approximately 350,000 clones, 80% to 90% seen once. Sequenced material: peripheral blood. The receptors originated from a woman in her twenties or thirties with COVID-19, enrolled during active disease. CDR3s include the opening cysteine and the closing phenylalanine or tryptophan. The order of the fields is V gene, J gene, CDR3 protein.

v_call: TRBV5-4; j_call: TRBJ1-3; cdr3_aa: CASSPGQGAGNTIYF
v_call: TRBV7-2; j_call: TRBJ1-1; cdr3_aa: CASSLGPRGMDTEAFF
v_call: TRBV27; j_call: TRBJ1-4; cdr3_aa: CASSLSPGIEKLFF
v_call: TRBV28; j_call: TRBJ2-7; cdr3_aa: CASSFGILYEQYF
v_call: TRBV6-5; j_call: TRBJ1-1; cdr3_aa: CASTSQWSTEAFF
v_call: TRBV7-7; j_call: TRBJ2-2; cdr3_aa: CASSKRQGDTGELFF
v_call: TRBV7-9; j_call: TRBJ1-1; cdr3_aa: CASSGRDGRLNTEAFF
v_call: TRBV19; j_call: TRBJ1-1; cdr3_aa: CASSMRATAFF
v_call: TRBV25-1; j_call: TRBJ2-5; cdr3_aa: CASSEDRVAETQYF
v_call: TRBV19; j_call: TRBJ1-1; cdr3_aa: CASSIGGTGRTEAFF
v_call: TRBV7-9; j_call: TRBJ1-6; cdr3_aa: CASSSRDRDNSPLHF
v_call: TRBV19; j_call: TRBJ2-5; cdr3_aa: CASSPTRSGGETQYF
v_call: TRBV3-1/TRBV3-2; j_call: TRBJ1-1; cdr3_aa: CASSRGQVAEAFF
v_call: TRBV9; j_call: TRBJ2-2; cdr3_aa: CASSARLVRAGELFF
v_call: TRBV4-1; j_call: TRBJ2-1; cdr3_aa: CASSPMKWREARGTYNEQFF
v_call: TRBV19; j_call: TRBJ2-2; cdr3_aa: CASSIQAGQGGELFF